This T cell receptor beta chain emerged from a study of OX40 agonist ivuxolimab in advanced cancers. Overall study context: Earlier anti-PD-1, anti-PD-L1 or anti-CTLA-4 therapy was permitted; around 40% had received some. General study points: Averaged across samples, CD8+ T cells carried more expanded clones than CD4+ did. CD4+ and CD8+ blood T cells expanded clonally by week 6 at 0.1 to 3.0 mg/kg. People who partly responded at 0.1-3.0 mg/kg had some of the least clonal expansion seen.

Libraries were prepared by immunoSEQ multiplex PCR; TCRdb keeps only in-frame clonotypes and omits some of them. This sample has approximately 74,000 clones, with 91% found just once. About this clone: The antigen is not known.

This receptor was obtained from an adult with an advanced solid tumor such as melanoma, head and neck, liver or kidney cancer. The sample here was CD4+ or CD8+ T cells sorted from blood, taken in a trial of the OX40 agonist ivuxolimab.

This chain's CDR3 is CASSLGPAGTRQETQYF. Here the CDR3 DNA reads TGCGCCAGCAGCTTGGGGCCAGCGGGTACTAGACAAGAGACCCAGTACTTC. The chain is built from TRBV5-1 and TRBJ2-5; a possible D gene is TRBD2 (6 bases). CDR1 is SGHRS and CDR2 is YFSETQ in the germline V gene. V gave up 0 bases and J gave up 2 bases, with 17 bases separating them. The CDR3 covers 17 residues.